What follows are 9 T cell receptor beta chains derived from one specimen sequenced in a study of blood T cell repertoires in COVID-19. Here immunoSEQ multiplex PCR was the method, and the copy in TCRdb shows in-frame clones only, minus some. This table has 280,000 or so clones, nearly 90% appearing once. The sample consisted of PBMCs or T cells enriched from blood (not recorded which). The receptors shown here come from a young woman with acute COVID-19.

J is TRBJ1-6 and V is TRBV3-1 (or the pseudogene TRBV3-2); tentative D call: TRBD1 (6 bases). CDR3 length: 17 amino acids. The ends were cut back, 6 bases at V and 6 bases at J, with 21 bases in the middle. CDR1 is LGHDT and CDR2 is YNNKEL in the germline V gene (reference sequence). CDR3 coding DNA: TGTGCCAGCAGTAAAGGTCACCGGGGGGCGTTTAATTCACCCCTCCACTTT. Translation gives CASSKGHRGAFNSPLHF.

This clone was detected only a few times. The chain uses TRBV19 and TRBJ2-1, with 8 bases matching TRBD1. The germline CDR1 and CDR2 sequences are LNHDA and SQIVND (reference sequence). The CDR3 sequence is 15 residues long. V lost 7 bases, J lost 4 bases, and 9 bases stayed unmatched. The CDR3 loop is CASKSTGTGYNEQFF. For the CDR3, the DNA is TGTGCCAGTAAAAGTACCGGGACAGGATACAATGAGCAGTTCTTC. Combining the CDR3 with reference TRBV19 and TRBJ2-1 gives the whole variable domain DGGITQSPKYLFRKEGQNVTLSCEQNLNHDAMYWYRQDPGQGLRLIYYSQIVNDFQKGDIAEGYSVSREKKESFPLTVTSAQKNPTAFYLCASKSTGTGYNEQFFGPGTRLTVL.

CDR3 protein: CASSPLGQANEKLFF. CDR3 DNA sequence: TGTGCCAGCTCACCACTCGGACAGGCTAATGAAAAACTGTTTTTT. The V and J genes are TRBV18 and TRBJ1-4; TRBD1 agrees at 7 bases. The CDR3 has 15 residues. J gave up 3 bases and V 1 base, and 2 bases lay outside the gene matches. The V gene's germline CDR1 is KGHSH and CDR2 LQKENI.

The chain joins TRBV11-2 to TRBJ2-5; D might be TRBD2 (5 bases). This CDR3 is built from 13 residues. Germline V gene sequence: CDR1 SGHAT, CDR2 FQNNGV. V was clipped by 4 bases and J by 4 bases, with 10 bases between them. The CDR3 is CASSSPGRETQYF. In DNA form, the CDR3 reads TGTGCCAGCAGCTCACCGGGAAGAGAGACCCAGTACTTC.

The chain carries TRBV24-1 and TRBJ2-2; 10 bases agree with TRBD2. This CDR3 contains 18 residues. Per germline, CDR1 KGHDR and CDR2 SFDVKD. The J segment lost 2 bases and the V segment lost 4 bases, leaving 9 bases of the junction unmatched. CDR3 sequence reads: CATSDERGGRANTGELFF. The CDR3 DNA is TGTGCCACCAGTGACGAGCGGGGGGGCAGGGCTAACACCGGGGAGCTGTTTTTT.

The V and J genes are TRBV4-1 and TRBJ2-3, with D possibly being TRBD2 (6 bases). CDR3 length equals 15 residues. Germline V lookup: CDR1 MGHRA, CDR2 YSYEKL. The V end was cut by 4 bases, the J end by 1 base, with 12 bases between. The CDR3 DNA sequence: TGCGCCAGCAGCCCGGGAGTTGGGGGCACAGATACGCAGTATTTT. It codes for CASSPGVGGTDTQYF.

The rearrangement joins TRBV30 to TRBJ1-1, with TRBD1 matching over 7 bases. This CDR3 has 13 residues. Germline CDR1 reads GTSNPN; CDR2 reads SVGIG (reference sequence). Losses at the gene ends were 2 bases for V and 5 bases for J; bases not matched to a gene: 5. The CDR3 region is CAWSRTGATEAFF. CDR3 coding DNA: TGTGCCTGGAGTCGGACAGGCGCGACTGAAGCTTTCTTT.

The chain links TRBV10-3 to TRBJ2-1; 7 nucleotides match TRBD1. CDR1 and CDR2 (germline): ENHRY, SYGVKD. V shed 9 bases, J shed 9 bases, and the junction held 17 bases outside the gene matches. The CDR3 spans 15 residues. The CDR3 reads CAILKGGAGCGEQFF. In DNA form, the CDR3 reads TGTGCCATTCTTAAAGGGGGCGCCGGGTGCGGTGAGCAGTTCTTC.

This chain connects TRBV20-1 to TRBJ1-2; no reliable D call. V gave up 5 bases and J gave up 8 bases, with 12 bases separating them. CDR3 length equals 11 residues. Germline-derived CDR1 and CDR2 are DFQATT and SNEGSKA (reference sequence). The CDR3 sequence: CSASNPRGYTF. The CDR3 DNA follows: TGCAGTGCTTCAAATCCTAGAGGCTACACCTTC.